This T cell receptor beta chain appears in the sequencing data of a study of OX40 agonist ivuxolimab in advanced cancers. Whole-study context: The patients received ivuxolimab by intravenous route every 2 weeks at 0.01 to 10 mg/kg.

TCRdb keeps only in-frame clones here, not all; method: immunoSEQ multiplex PCR. The repertoire holds roughly 63,000 clones, with around nine tenths as singletons. The CDR3 has 17 amino acids. The germline V gene encodes CDR1 SGHRS and CDR2 YFSETQ. The V and J ends lost 4 bases and 4 bases, in that order; junction bases with no gene match: 13. The sequence derives from an adult with an advanced solid tumor such as melanoma, head and neck, liver or kidney cancer. This chain uses TRBV5-1 with TRBJ2-1; 8 nucleotides line up with TRBD2. The sample in question was CD4+ or CD8+ T cells sorted from blood, obtained in a trial of the OX40 agonist ivuxolimab. In nucleotides, the CDR3 is TGCGCCAGCAGCGGGACCGGGACTAGTCCTAATTACAATGAGCAGTTCTTC. Translation gives CASSGTGTSPNYNEQFF.